The rows below give T cell receptor beta chains drawn from one sample of a study of regulatory and conventional T cells in RAG deficiency. Clones were sequenced by immunoSEQ multiplex PCR, and TCRdb holds only the in-frame ones, with some missing. The table lists under 25,000 clones, nearly 96% of them singletons. These data were also reused for a study on regulatory T cells.

Sequencing was carried out using CD25- CD4+ T cells sorted from blood. These receptors originate from a human donor in good health. Each CDR3 is given with its conserved first and last residue. The order of the fields is D gene, J gene, CDR3 length, clone size, V gene, CDR3 protein, CDR3 DNA. The D gene is left open where the match is weak. Some rows mark clone size as missing; the rest say once, few, many or name a class of expanded clone.

d_gene: NA; j_gene: TRBJ1-4; len: 14; abundance: NA; v_gene: TRBV9; CDR3aa: CASSVGGPGEKLFF; CDR3nt: TGTGCCAGCAGCGTGGGGGGGCCGGGAGAAAAACTGTTTTTT
d_gene: NA; j_gene: TRBJ2-5; len: 14; abundance: NA; v_gene: TRBV7-6; CDR3aa: CASSMRTAQETQYF; CDR3nt: TGTGCCAGCAGCATGAGGACAGCCCAAGAGACCCAGTACTTC
d_gene: TRBD1; j_gene: TRBJ2-2; len: 14; abundance: NA; v_gene: TRBV7-2; CDR3aa: CASRQTGGTGELFF; CDR3nt: TGTGCCAGCAGACAGACAGGGGGCACCGGGGAGCTGTTTTTT
d_gene: NA; j_gene: TRBJ1-5; len: 16; abundance: NA; v_gene: TRBV29-1; CDR3aa: CSVVTVELRSNQPQHF; CDR3nt: TGCAGCGTTGTTACGGTGGAGCTGAGAAGCAATCAGCCCCAGCATTTT
d_gene: NA; j_gene: TRBJ1-1; len: 14; abundance: NA; v_gene: TRBV25-1; CDR3aa: CASTKGHLNTEAFF; CDR3nt: TGTGCCAGCACGAAGGGACACCTTAACACTGAAGCTTTCTTT
d_gene: TRBD2; j_gene: TRBJ2-5; len: 15; abundance: NA; v_gene: TRBV9; CDR3aa: CASSRGVSYQETQYF; CDR3nt: TGTGCCAGCAGCCGGGGGGTCAGCTATCAAGAGACCCAGTACTTC
d_gene: TRBD1; j_gene: TRBJ2-3; len: 18; abundance: NA; v_gene: TRBV6-4; CDR3aa: CASSATNGQGSSTDTQYF; CDR3nt: TGTGCCAGCAGTGCAACCAATGGACAGGGTAGTAGTACAGATACGCAGTATTTT
d_gene: NA; j_gene: TRBJ1-5; len: 14; abundance: NA; v_gene: TRBV2; CDR3aa: CASSEEPFNQPQHF; CDR3nt: TGTGCCAGCAGTGAGGAGCCTTTTAATCAGCCCCAGCATTTT
d_gene: NA; j_gene: TRBJ1-3; len: 13; abundance: NA; v_gene: TRBV10-2; CDR3aa: CACGAVTGNTIYF; CDR3nt: TGCGCCTGCGGGGCGGTCACTGGAAACACCATATATTTT
d_gene: TRBD2; j_gene: TRBJ2-3; len: 15; abundance: NA; v_gene: TRBV7-6; CDR3aa: CASSLLAGGSDTQYF; CDR3nt: TGTGCCAGCAGCTTACTAGCGGGGGGTTCAGATACGCAGTATTTT
d_gene: TRBD1; j_gene: TRBJ1-1; len: 17; abundance: NA; v_gene: TRBV7-9; CDR3aa: CASSLLGQLGMNTEAFF; CDR3nt: TGTGCCAGCAGCTTATTGGGACAGCTAGGCATGAACACTGAAGCTTTCTTT
d_gene: NA; j_gene: TRBJ2-5; len: 12; abundance: NA; v_gene: TRBV27; CDR3aa: CASSLQGGTQYF; CDR3nt: TGTGCCAGCAGTCTCCAGGGGGGGACCCAGTACTTC
d_gene: NA; j_gene: TRBJ2-7; len: 13; abundance: NA; v_gene: TRBV5-1; CDR3aa: CASSNQQGYEQYF; CDR3nt: TGCGCCAGCAGTAATCAACAGGGCTACGAGCAGTACTTC
d_gene: TRBD1; j_gene: TRBJ1-5; len: 19; abundance: NA; v_gene: TRBV7-8; CDR3aa: CASSPGRGTGGYSNQPQHF; CDR3nt: TGTGCCAGCAGCCCCGGTCGTGGGACAGGGGGATATAGCAATCAGCCCCAGCATTTT
d_gene: NA; j_gene: TRBJ1-5; len: 15; abundance: NA; v_gene: TRBV19; CDR3aa: CASTLKRSSNQPQHF; CDR3nt: TGTGCCAGTACCCTAAAAAGGAGTAGCAATCAGCCCCAGCATTTT
d_gene: NA; j_gene: TRBJ1-4; len: 17; abundance: NA; v_gene: TRBV7-6; CDR3aa: CASSSRRGDATNEKLFF; CDR3nt: TGTGCCAGCAGCTCCCGGAGAGGCGATGCAACTAATGAAAAACTGTTTTTT
d_gene: TRBD1; j_gene: TRBJ1-1; len: 15; abundance: NA; v_gene: TRBV28; CDR3aa: CASSLPGQVNTEAFF; CDR3nt: TGTGCCAGCAGTTTACCGGGACAGGTGAACACTGAAGCTTTCTTT
d_gene: TRBD2; j_gene: TRBJ2-1; len: 15; abundance: NA; v_gene: TRBV11-3; CDR3aa: CASSLRSGGANEQFF; CDR3nt: TGTGCCAGCAGCTTGAGAAGCGGGGGGGCCAATGAGCAGTTCTTC
d_gene: NA; j_gene: TRBJ1-1; len: 13; abundance: NA; v_gene: TRBV5-4; CDR3aa: CASTLWGRTEAFF; CDR3nt: TGTGCCAGCACCTTGTGGGGGCGTACTGAAGCTTTCTTT
d_gene: TRBD2; j_gene: TRBJ2-1; len: 14; abundance: NA; v_gene: TRBV28; CDR3aa: CASSRGGPYNEQFF; CDR3nt: TGTGCCAGCAGTCGCGGGGGGCCCTACAATGAGCAGTTCTTC
d_gene: NA; j_gene: TRBJ2-1; len: 13; abundance: NA; v_gene: TRBV27; CDR3aa: CASRSRAYNEQFF; CDR3nt: TGTGCCAGCAGATCCAGGGCCTACAATGAGCAGTTCTTC
d_gene: NA; j_gene: TRBJ2-2; len: 15; abundance: few; v_gene: TRBV2; CDR3aa: CASSDRGTLPGELFF; CDR3nt: TGTGCCAGCAGTGATCGTGGGACATTACCCGGGGAGCTGTTTTTT
d_gene: NA; j_gene: TRBJ1-1; len: 14; abundance: NA; v_gene: TRBV28; CDR3aa: CASSLGALNTEAFF; CDR3nt: TGTGCCAGCAGTCTGGGGGCTCTAAACACTGAAGCTTTCTTT
d_gene: NA; j_gene: TRBJ2-2; len: 15; abundance: NA; v_gene: TRBV5-1; CDR3aa: CASSVSGENTGELFF; CDR3nt: TGCGCCAGCAGCGTGTCCGGGGAGAACACCGGGGAGCTGTTTTTT
d_gene: TRBD1; j_gene: TRBJ1-1; len: 13; abundance: NA; v_gene: TRBV2; CDR3aa: CASRGQGPSEAFF; CDR3nt: TGTGCCAGCAGGGGACAGGGGCCCAGTGAAGCTTTCTTT
d_gene: NA; j_gene: TRBJ1-2; len: 14; abundance: NA; v_gene: TRBV10-3; CDR3aa: CAISGLQDNYGYTF; CDR3nt: TGTGCCATCAGTGGCCTACAGGATAACTATGGCTACACCTTC
d_gene: TRBD1; j_gene: TRBJ2-7; len: 15; abundance: NA; v_gene: TRBV4-1; CDR3aa: CASSGRQGIGNEQYF; CDR3nt: TGCGCCAGCAGCGGCAGACAGGGGATAGGGAACGAGCAGTACTTC
d_gene: TRBD1; j_gene: TRBJ2-1; len: 13; abundance: NA; v_gene: TRBV5-4; CDR3aa: CASRPTGRNEQFF; CDR3nt: TGTGCCAGCAGGCCGACAGGGAGAAATGAGCAGTTCTTC
d_gene: NA; j_gene: TRBJ2-7; len: 13; abundance: NA; v_gene: TRBV9; CDR3aa: CASSASSGYEQYF; CDR3nt: TGTGCCAGCAGCGCGAGTTCAGGGTACGAGCAGTACTTC
d_gene: NA; j_gene: TRBJ1-1; len: 14; abundance: NA; v_gene: TRBV5-1; CDR3aa: CASSLLSEDTEAFF; CDR3nt: TGCGCCAGCAGCTTACTTTCGGAGGACACTGAAGCTTTCTTT
d_gene: TRBD1; j_gene: TRBJ2-2; len: 15; abundance: NA; v_gene: TRBV5-1; CDR3aa: CASSLEGGNTGELFF; CDR3nt: TGCGCCAGCAGCTTGGAAGGGGGCAACACCGGGGAGCTGTTTTTT
d_gene: TRBD1; j_gene: TRBJ1-5; len: 17; abundance: NA; v_gene: TRBV6-1; CDR3aa: CASSERGRLYSNQPQHF; CDR3nt: TGTGCCAGCAGTGAGAGGGGGCGTCTGTATAGCAATCAGCCCCAGCATTTT
d_gene: NA; j_gene: TRBJ2-1; len: 16; abundance: NA; v_gene: TRBV15; CDR3aa: CATSRDQGYSYNEQFF; CDR3nt: TGTGCCACCAGCAGAGATCAGGGCTACTCCTACAATGAGCAGTTCTTC
d_gene: TRBD2; j_gene: TRBJ2-3; len: 15; abundance: NA; v_gene: TRBV13; CDR3aa: CASSLGLAGQDTQYF; CDR3nt: TGTGCCAGCAGCCTCGGACTAGCGGGGCAAGATACGCAGTATTTT
d_gene: NA; j_gene: TRBJ1-1; len: 14; abundance: NA; v_gene: TRBV5-1; CDR3aa: CASSPGKPNTEAFF; CDR3nt: TGCGCCAGCAGCCCAGGCAAACCGAACACTGAAGCTTTCTTT
d_gene: NA; j_gene: TRBJ2-3; len: 16; abundance: NA; v_gene: TRBV6-4; CDR3aa: CASRLRAQTSTDTQYF; CDR3nt: TGTGCCAGCAGGCTCAGGGCCCAGACTAGCACAGATACGCAGTATTTT
d_gene: TRBD1; j_gene: TRBJ1-4; len: 15; abundance: NA; v_gene: TRBV5-5; CDR3aa: CASSLGQGANEKLFF; CDR3nt: TGTGCCAGCAGCTTGGGACAGGGTGCTAATGAAAAACTGTTTTTT
d_gene: TRBD1; j_gene: TRBJ1-2; len: 15; abundance: NA; v_gene: TRBV5-8; CDR3aa: CASSLPQGANYGYTF; CDR3nt: TGTGCCAGCAGCTTGCCTCAGGGGGCCAACTATGGCTACACCTTC
d_gene: NA; j_gene: TRBJ2-1; len: 15; abundance: NA; v_gene: TRBV30; CDR3aa: CAWSPRLVRIDEQFF; CDR3nt: TGTGCCTGGAGTCCTCGACTAGTCAGAATCGATGAGCAGTTCTTC
d_gene: TRBD1; j_gene: TRBJ1-2; len: 13; abundance: NA; v_gene: TRBV28; CDR3aa: CAYSRTGIYGYTF; CDR3nt: TGTGCCTATTCCCGGACAGGGATCTATGGCTACACCTTC
d_gene: NA; j_gene: TRBJ1-2; len: 13; abundance: NA; v_gene: TRBV11-2; CDR3aa: CASTLSPGYGYTF; CDR3nt: TGTGCCAGCACCCTGTCACCAGGCTATGGCTACACCTTC
d_gene: NA; j_gene: TRBJ2-1; len: 17; abundance: NA; v_gene: TRBV7-2; CDR3aa: CASSLVADITSYNEQFF; CDR3nt: TGTGCCAGCAGCTTAGTGGCCGACATTACCTCCTACAATGAGCAGTTCTTC
d_gene: TRBD2; j_gene: TRBJ2-1; len: 17; abundance: NA; v_gene: TRBV5-1; CDR3aa: CASSSLWLAAPKDEQFF; CDR3nt: TGCGCCAGCAGCTCACTGTGGCTAGCGGCCCCTAAGGATGAGCAGTTCTTC
d_gene: TRBD2; j_gene: TRBJ2-2; len: 16; abundance: NA; v_gene: TRBV7-9; CDR3aa: CASSLQSSGGTGELFF; CDR3nt: TGTGCCAGCAGCTTACAGTCTAGCGGGGGGACCGGGGAGCTGTTTTTT
d_gene: NA; j_gene: TRBJ2-1; len: 16; abundance: NA; v_gene: TRBV4-1; CDR3aa: CASSQSGHGRGNEQFF; CDR3nt: TGCGCCAGCAGCCAGTCGGGACACGGAAGGGGCAATGAGCAGTTCTTC
d_gene: NA; j_gene: TRBJ1-2; len: 15; abundance: NA; v_gene: TRBV15; CDR3aa: CATSSPGGGGYGYTF; CDR3nt: TGTGCCACCAGCAGCCCGGGCGGGGGTGGCTATGGCTACACCTTC
d_gene: TRBD1; j_gene: TRBJ1-4; len: 15; abundance: NA; v_gene: TRBV30; CDR3aa: CAWSAQGATNEKLFF; CDR3nt: TGTGCCTGGAGTGCGCAGGGGGCAACTAATGAAAAACTGTTTTTT
d_gene: TRBD2; j_gene: TRBJ2-7; len: 13; abundance: NA; v_gene: TRBV6-6; CDR3aa: CAAGGGDSYEQYF; CDR3nt: TGTGCCGCTGGCGGGGGGGACTCCTACGAGCAGTACTTC
d_gene: TRBD1; j_gene: TRBJ2-7; len: 17; abundance: once; v_gene: TRBV23-1; CDR3aa: CASSQGETGERIHEQYF; CDR3nt: TGCGCCAGCAGTCAAGGAGAAACAGGGGAACGTATCCACGAGCAGTACTTC
d_gene: TRBD1; j_gene: TRBJ2-7; len: 16; abundance: once; v_gene: TRBV27; CDR3aa: CASSFNDRGIMNEQYF; CDR3nt: TGTGCCAGCAGTTTTAACGACAGGGGGATAATGAACGAGCAGTACTTC
d_gene: NA; j_gene: TRBJ2-1; len: 11; abundance: NA; v_gene: TRBV20-1; CDR3aa: CSAMGAAEQFF; CDR3nt: TGCAGTGCTATGGGGGCGGCCGAGCAGTTCTTC
d_gene: TRBD1; j_gene: TRBJ2-7; len: 15; abundance: NA; v_gene: TRBV11-3; CDR3aa: CASSLSPGQGSEQYF; CDR3nt: TGTGCCAGCAGCCTCAGTCCGGGACAGGGCTCCGAGCAGTACTTC
d_gene: NA; j_gene: TRBJ1-2; len: 15; abundance: NA; v_gene: TRBV5-5; CDR3aa: CASSFYPAAYYGYTF; CDR3nt: TGTGCCAGCAGCTTCTACCCCGCCGCTTACTATGGCTACACCTTC
d_gene: NA; j_gene: TRBJ1-2; len: 15; abundance: NA; v_gene: TRBV5-4; CDR3aa: CASSLWAGQNYGYTF; CDR3nt: TGTGCCAGCAGCTTGTGGGCAGGACAAAACTATGGCTACACCTTC
d_gene: TRBD2; j_gene: TRBJ2-1; len: 15; abundance: once; v_gene: TRBV2; CDR3aa: CASSALAGGGNKQFF; CDR3nt: TGTGCCAGCAGCGCACTAGCGGGGGGCGGAAATAAGCAGTTCTTC
d_gene: NA; j_gene: TRBJ2-1; len: 15; abundance: NA; v_gene: TRBV7-9; CDR3aa: CASSLRGSPYNEQFF; CDR3nt: TGTGCCAGCAGCTTAAGGGGTTCCCCCTACAATGAGCAGTTCTTC
d_gene: TRBD1; j_gene: TRBJ1-5; len: 13; abundance: NA; v_gene: TRBV6-1; CDR3aa: CASRGTGNQPQHF; CDR3nt: TGTGCCAGCAGGGGGACAGGCAATCAGCCCCAGCATTTT
d_gene: NA; j_gene: TRBJ1-2; len: 16; abundance: NA; v_gene: TRBV6-1; CDR3aa: CASSENLVGQIYGYTF; CDR3nt: TGTGCCAGCAGTGAAAATTTAGTAGGACAGATCTATGGCTACACCTTC